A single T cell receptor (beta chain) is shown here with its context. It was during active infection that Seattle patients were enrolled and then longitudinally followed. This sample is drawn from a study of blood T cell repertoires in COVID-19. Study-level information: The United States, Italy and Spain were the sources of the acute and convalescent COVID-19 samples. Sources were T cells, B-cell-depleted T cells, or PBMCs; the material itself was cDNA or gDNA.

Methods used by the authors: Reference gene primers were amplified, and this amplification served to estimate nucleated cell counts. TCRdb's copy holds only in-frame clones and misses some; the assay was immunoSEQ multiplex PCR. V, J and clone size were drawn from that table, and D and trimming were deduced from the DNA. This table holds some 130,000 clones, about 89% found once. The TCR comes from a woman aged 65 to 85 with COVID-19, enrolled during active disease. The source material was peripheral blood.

The CDR3 reads CASSLGQGGYYGYTF. CDR3 nucleotide sequence: TGTGCCAGCAGTTTAGGACAGGGCGGCTACTATGGCTACACCTTC. The J gene is TRBJ1-2, the V gene TRBV28; TRBD1 aligns across 8 bases. Germline trimming cut 2 bases from V and 3 bases from J; bases unmatched to any gene: 5. Germline CDR1 MDHEN, CDR2 SYDVKM. This CDR3 is 15 amino acids long.